The rows below give T cell receptor beta chains drawn from one sample of a study of blood T cell repertoires in COVID-19. TCRdb's copy holds only in-frame clones and misses some; the assay was immunoSEQ multiplex PCR. The sample shows roughly 120,000 clones, roughly nine tenths of them seen only once. Specimen: peripheral blood. All receptors derive from a human donor with active COVID-19. The donor label of this sample is uncertain. Each CDR3 is given with its conserved first and last residue. Fields, in order: V gene, J gene, CDR3 protein.

TRBV5-4	TRBJ2-3	CASSPSGTRSTDTQYF
TRBV27	TRBJ1-1	CASIASRGMNTEAFF
TRBV28	TRBJ2-7	CASSSGGTGIYEQYF
TRBV6-2/TRBV6-3	TRBJ1-2	CASSYSYRGQGSFGYTF
TRBV6-5	TRBJ1-2	CASSFTTAYGYTF
TRBV9	TRBJ2-7	CASSVAGQGFYEQYF
TRBV6-2/TRBV6-3	TRBJ2-7	CASSRPGQGPPLEQYF
TRBV6-5	TRBJ1-3	CATCLRSGNTIYF
TRBV7-2	TRBJ1-4	CASSATGFNEKLFF
TRBV28	TRBJ1-5	CASRLQGAFNQPQHF
TRBV6-5	TRBJ1-6	CASSYSRSNSNSPLHF
TRBV29-1	TRBJ1-2	CSVAGTGIYGYTF